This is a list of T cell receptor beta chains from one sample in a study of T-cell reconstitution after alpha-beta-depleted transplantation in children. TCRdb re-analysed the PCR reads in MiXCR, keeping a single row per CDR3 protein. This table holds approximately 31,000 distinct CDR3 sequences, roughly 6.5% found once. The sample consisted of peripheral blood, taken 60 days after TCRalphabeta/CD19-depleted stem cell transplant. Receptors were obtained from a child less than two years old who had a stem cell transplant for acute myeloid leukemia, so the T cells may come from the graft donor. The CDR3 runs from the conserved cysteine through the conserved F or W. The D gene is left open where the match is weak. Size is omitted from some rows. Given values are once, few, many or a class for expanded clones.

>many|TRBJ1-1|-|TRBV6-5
TGTGCCAGCAGTACCGTAATGAACACTGAAGCTTTCTTT
CASSTVMNTEAFF
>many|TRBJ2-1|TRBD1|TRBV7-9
TGTGCCAGCAGCCCTCCGGACAGGGTACCCTACAATGAGCAGTTCTTC
CASSPPDRVPYNEQFF
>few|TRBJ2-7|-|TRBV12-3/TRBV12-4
TGTGCCAGCAGTTTAGACTTAGGGATCCACGAGCAGTACTTC
CASSLDLGIHEQYF
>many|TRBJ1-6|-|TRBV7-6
TGTGCCAGCAGCTTAGGGCCAGGGCCGTGGCTACGATCACCCCTCCACTTT
CASSLGPGPWLRSPLHF
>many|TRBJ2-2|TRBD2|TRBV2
TGTGCCATACTGAGCGGGAGTGGTACCGGGGAGCTGTTTTTT
CAILSGSGTGELFF
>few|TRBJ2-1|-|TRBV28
TGTGCCAGCAGTTTAGATGGGGTAAAGGATGAGCAGTTCTTC
CASSLDGVKDEQFF
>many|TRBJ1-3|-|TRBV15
TGTGCCACCAGCAGAGAAGAGGGGCTCTCTGGAAACACCATATATTTT
CATSREEGLSGNTIYF
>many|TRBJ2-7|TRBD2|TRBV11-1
TGTGCCAGCAGCTTAGCGCGACTAGCGGGAGGCATTGGCGTCGAGCAGTACTTC
CASSLARLAGGIGVEQYF
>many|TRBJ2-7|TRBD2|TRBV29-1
TGCAGCGTTGAATGGTCGTTCGCGGGAGGGCCCTACGAGCAGTACTTC
CSVEWSFAGGPYEQYF
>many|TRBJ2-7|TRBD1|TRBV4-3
TGCGCCAGCAGCCAAGTGTGGGTAGGGACAGGACCTAAAGAGCAGTACTTC
CASSQVWVGTGPKEQYF
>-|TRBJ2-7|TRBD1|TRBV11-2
TGTGCCAGCAGCTTATGGGACAGGGGTTACGAGCAGTACTTC
CASSLWDRGYEQYF
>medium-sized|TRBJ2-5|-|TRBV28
TGTGCCAGCAGTCCGACAGTTTTAGGGGTAGAGACCCAGTACTTC
CASSPTVLGVETQYF
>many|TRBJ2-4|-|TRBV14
TGTGCCAGCTCCTTACATAACGGGGGAAACATTCAGTACTTC
CASSLHNGGNIQYF
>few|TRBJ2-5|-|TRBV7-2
TGTGCCAGCAGCTCCCAGGGGAGAAGAGAGACCCAGTACTTC
CASSSQGRRETQYF
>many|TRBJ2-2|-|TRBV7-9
TGTGCCAGCAGCCTTATGGCCCCTCCGGGCGGGTACAACACCGGGGAGCTGTTTTTT
CASSLMAPPGGYNTGELFF
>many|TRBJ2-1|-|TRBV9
TGTGCCAGCAGCGTAACGAGGTCCTACAATGAGCAGTTCTTC
CASSVTRSYNEQFF
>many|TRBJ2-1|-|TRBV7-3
TGTGCCAGCAGCCATTTTTCTTGGAGCAGGGGCAATGAGCAGTTCTTC
CASSHFSWSRGNEQFF
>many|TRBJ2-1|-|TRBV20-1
TGCAGTGCTAGTGACAAACCTGCTATGGTCTACAATGAGCAGTTCTTC
CSASDKPAMVYNEQFF
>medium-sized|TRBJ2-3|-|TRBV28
TGTGCCAGCAGTGTAGCGGATCCTAGCACAGATACGCAGTATTTT
CASSVADPSTDTQYF
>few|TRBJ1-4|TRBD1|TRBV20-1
TGCAGTGCTAGAGACCGCCGACAGGGGGCCCATGAAAAACTGTTTTTT
CSARDRRQGAHEKLFF
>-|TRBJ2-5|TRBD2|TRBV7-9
TGTGCCAGCAGCCGCGGACTAGCGGGACTCCAAGAGACCCAGTACTTC
CASSRGLAGLQETQYF
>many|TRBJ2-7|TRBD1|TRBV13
TGTGCCAGCAGCTCCGGGACAGGGGGGACATCGATCTCCTACGAGCAGTACTTC
CASSSGTGGTSISYEQYF
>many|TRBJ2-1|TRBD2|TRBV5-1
TGCGCCAGCAGCTCCGGACTAGCGGGACCCCACCACAATGAGCAGTTCTTC
CASSSGLAGPHHNEQFF
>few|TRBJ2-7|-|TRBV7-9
TGTGCCAGCAGCGCCCCAGGGGAAGAGCAGTACTTC
CASSAPGEEQYF
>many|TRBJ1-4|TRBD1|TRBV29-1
TGCAGCGGACCCCAGGGGGGAATTGCAACTAATGAAAAACTGTTTTTT
CSGPQGGIATNEKLFF
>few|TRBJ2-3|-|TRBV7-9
TGTGCCAGCAGCTTAGAAGGCGTTGGGGATACGCAGTATTTT
CASSLEGVGDTQYF
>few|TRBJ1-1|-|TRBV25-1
TGTGCCAGCAGAAGCCCTTATGCTGAAGCTTTCTTT
CASRSPYAEAFF
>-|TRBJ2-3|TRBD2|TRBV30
TGTGCCTGGAGTAGCGGGAGGGGTACAGATACGCAGTATTTT
CAWSSGRGTDTQYF
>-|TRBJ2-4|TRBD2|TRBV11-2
TGTGCCAGCAGCTGGGTGGGACTAGCGGGGGCCAAGAAAAACATTCAGTACTTC
CASSWVGLAGAKKNIQYF
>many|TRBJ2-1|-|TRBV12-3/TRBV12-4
TGTGCCAGCAGTTTAACGCGGGATTTCTACAATGAGCAGTTCTTC
CASSLTRDFYNEQFF
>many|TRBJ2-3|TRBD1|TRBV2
TGTGCCAGCGGGGACCGGGACAGGGGTTCTGATACGCAGTATTTT
CASGDRDRGSDTQYF
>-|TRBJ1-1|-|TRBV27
TGTGCCAGCAAACAGGGCACTATGAACACTGAAGCTTTCTTT
CASKQGTMNTEAFF
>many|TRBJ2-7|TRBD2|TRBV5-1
TGCGCCAGCAGCTTGGCCGGGGGGACCTACGAGCAGTACTTC
CASSLAGGTYEQYF
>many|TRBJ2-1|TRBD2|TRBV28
TGTGCCAGCAGTTTACAGCTAGCGGGAGGACCTACCTACAATGAGCAGTTCTTC
CASSLQLAGGPTYNEQFF
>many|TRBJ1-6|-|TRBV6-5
TGTGCCAGCAGTTACCCAGAACAAAGCTCCTATAATTCACCCCTCCACTTT
CASSYPEQSSYNSPLHF
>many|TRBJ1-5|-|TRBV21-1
TGTGCCAGCGTCGGGCCTTCACCCTTAAGGAGCAATCAGCCCCAGCATTTT
CASVGPSPLRSNQPQHF
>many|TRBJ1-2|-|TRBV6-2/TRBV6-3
TGTGCCAGCCACCCCGGGACAAAAAGGAACTATGGCTACACCTTC
CASHPGTKRNYGYTF
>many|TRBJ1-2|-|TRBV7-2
TGTGCCAGCAGCTTCCCCGCCTGGAATTTTTCTAACTATGGCTACACCTTC
CASSFPAWNFSNYGYTF
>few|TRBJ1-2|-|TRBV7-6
TGTGCCAGCAGCCCCGACAGAATCTATGGCTACACCTTC
CASSPDRIYGYTF
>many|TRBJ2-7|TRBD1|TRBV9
TGTGCCAGCAGCGTAGCGACAGGGTCCTACGAGCAGTACTTC
CASSVATGSYEQYF
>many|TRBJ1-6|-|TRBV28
TGTGCCACCTCGGAAGAGTATAATTCACCCCTCCACTTT
CATSEEYNSPLHF